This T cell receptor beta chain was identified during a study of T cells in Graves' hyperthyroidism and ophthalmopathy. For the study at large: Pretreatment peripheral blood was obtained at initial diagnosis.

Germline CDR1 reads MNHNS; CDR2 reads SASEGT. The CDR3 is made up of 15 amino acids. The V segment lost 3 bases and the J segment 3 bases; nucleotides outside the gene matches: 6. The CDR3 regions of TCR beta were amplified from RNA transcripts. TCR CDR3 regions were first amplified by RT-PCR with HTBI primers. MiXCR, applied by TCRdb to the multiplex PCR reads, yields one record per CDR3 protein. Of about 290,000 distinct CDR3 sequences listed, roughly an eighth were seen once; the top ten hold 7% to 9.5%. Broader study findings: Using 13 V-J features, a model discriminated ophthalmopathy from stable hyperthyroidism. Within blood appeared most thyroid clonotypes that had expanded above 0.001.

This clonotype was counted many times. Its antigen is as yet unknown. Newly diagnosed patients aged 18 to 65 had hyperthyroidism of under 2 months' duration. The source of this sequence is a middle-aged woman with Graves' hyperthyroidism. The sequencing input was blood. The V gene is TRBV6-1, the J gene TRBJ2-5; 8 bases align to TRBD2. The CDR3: CASSDPAGGKETQYF. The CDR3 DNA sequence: TGTGCCAGCAGTGACCCCGCGGGAGGTAAAGAGACCCAGTACTTC.